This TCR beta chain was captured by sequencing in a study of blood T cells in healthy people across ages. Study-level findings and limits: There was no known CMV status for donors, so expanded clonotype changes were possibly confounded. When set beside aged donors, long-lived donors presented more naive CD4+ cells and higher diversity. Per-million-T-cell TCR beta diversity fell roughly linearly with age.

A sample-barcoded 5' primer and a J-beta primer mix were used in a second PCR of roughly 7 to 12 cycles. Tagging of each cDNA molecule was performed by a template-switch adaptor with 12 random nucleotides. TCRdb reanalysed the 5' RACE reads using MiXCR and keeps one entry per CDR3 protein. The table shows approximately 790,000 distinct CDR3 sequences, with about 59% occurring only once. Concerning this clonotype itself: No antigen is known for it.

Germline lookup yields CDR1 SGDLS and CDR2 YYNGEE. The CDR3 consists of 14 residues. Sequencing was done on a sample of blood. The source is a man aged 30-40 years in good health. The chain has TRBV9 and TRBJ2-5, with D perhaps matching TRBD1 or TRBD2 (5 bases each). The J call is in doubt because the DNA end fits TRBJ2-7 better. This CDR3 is CASSVESGGYEQYF. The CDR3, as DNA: TGTGCCAGCAGCGTAGAGTCTGGGGGCTACGAGCAGTACTTC.